These 17 T cell receptor beta chains were all obtained from the same sample, sequenced in a study of tumor-infiltrating lymphocytes in primary liver carcinoma. The input was 450 to 500 ng total RNA; TCR beta cDNA was made from it with a constant-region primer. Construction of TCR beta libraries relied on three successive nested multiplex PCR rounds employing slightly modified ARM-PCR. The two initial PCR rounds, 9 to 11 cycles each, used TRBV1-TRBV30 forward and C-beta reverse primers. Each CDR3 protein is one row after TCRdb ran MiXCR on the multiplex PCR reads. The repertoire holds 90,000 to 150,000 distinct CDR3 sequences, with around two thirds as singletons. Co-extraction yielded RNA and DNA from around 18-30 mg of unsorted bulk tissue. The sample taken for sequencing was liver tumor tissue from sampling region 1. Noted subset: tumor region T1, superior pole. All receptors derive from a woman aged 55-69 years with primary liver carcinoma and hepatitis B virus infection.

To note about this clonotype: Relative to the germline gene, one junction end is altered; a read error may explain this. J is TRBJ2-1 and V is TRBV11-2; D may be TRBD1 (6 bases). Per germline, CDR1 SGHAT and CDR2 FQNNGV. The length of the CDR3 is 13 residues. The DNA for the CDR3 is TGTGCCTGCAGCTTGCTACAGGGAAATTTACAGTTCTTC. Encoded protein: CACSLLQGNLQFF.

As to this clonotype: A much larger clone differs from this one at a single base, so this may be a read error. The rearrangement uses TRBV10-3 and TRBJ2-1; TRBD2 agrees at 7 bases. Germline V gene sequence: CDR1 ENHRY, CDR2 SYGVKD. After removal of 11 bases from V and 1 base from J, the junction contained 5 bases not matched to a gene. This CDR3 spans 13 amino acids. This chain's CDR3 is CAAGETSYNEQFF. DNA for the CDR3: TGTGCCGCGGGAGAGACTTCCTACAATGAGCAGTTCTTC.

The V and J genes are TRBV28 and TRBJ2-3, with D possibly TRBD2 on 5 matching bases. Germline V gene lookup returns CDR1 MDHEN and CDR2 SYDVKM. The CDR3 is made up of 13 amino acids. With 3 bases removed from V and 4 bases from J, the gap between germline ends came to 8 bases. CDR3 DNA sequence: TGTGCCAGCAGTTTGACTACTGCAGATACGCAGTATTTT. Translating it yields CASSLTTADTQYF.

Remarks on this clonotype: A read error may produce the germline difference seen at one junction end. The chain's CDR3 is CACSLDLIGAYF. The CDR3 DNA reads as TGTGCCTGCAGCTTAGATCTCATCGGGGCCTACTTT. The rearrangement joins TRBV11-2 to TRBJ1-1; TRBD1 might be the D (5 bases). Germline values: CDR1 SGHAT, CDR2 FQNNGV. The CDR3 extends over 12 amino acids. Full variable domain (remainder filled in from reference TRBV11-2 and TRBJ1-1): EAGVAQSPRYKIIEKRQSVAFWCNPISGHATLYWYQQILGQGPKLLIQFQNNGVVDDSQLPKDRFSAERLKGVDSTLKIQPAKLEDSAVYLCACSLDLIGAYFGQGTRLTVV.

The V gene is TRBV5-5, the J gene TRBJ2-3; D is undetermined. The CDR3 loop spans 11 amino acids. Germline CDR1 reads SGHKS; CDR2 reads YYEKEE (reference sequence). V shed 2 bases and J shed 4 bases, with 2 bases lying between them. The CDR3 reads CASSFPDTQYF. The CDR3 DNA follows: TGTGCCAGCAGCTTTCCAGATACGCAGTATTTT.

Regarding this clonotype: A junction boundary mismatches the germline segment, possibly from a read error. In DNA form, the CDR3 reads TGTGCCAGCAACTTGGACGGACGAAATTCATCCCTCCACTTT. Residues: CASNLDGRNSSLHF. This rearrangement joins TRBV12-3 or TRBV12-4 to TRBJ1-6, with D hard to call. The CDR3 is made up of 14 amino acids.

This clonotype was seen at least ten times. The chain joins TRBV10-3 to TRBJ2-1; TRBD2 aligns across 9 bases. J was trimmed by 7 bases and V by 5 bases; bases with no gene match: 12. The CDR3 is 16 residues long. Germline loops: CDR1 ENHRY, CDR2 SYGVKD. CDR3 nucleotide sequence: TGTGCCATCAGTTCGACTAGCGGAGGGTTGTTAAATGAGCAGTTCTTC. This sequence encodes CAISSTSGGLLNEQFF.

Remarks on this clonotype: The junction departs from the called germline gene at one end, perhaps through a read error. The J gene is TRBJ1-2, the V gene TRBV6-5, with 7 bases identical to TRBD1. CDR1 and CDR2 (germline): MNHEY, SVGAGI. CDR3 length: 13 residues. The CDR3 region is CACRPDRRLGYTF. The CDR3, as DNA: TGTGCCTGCAGACCGGACAGGAGGCTTGGCTACACCTTC.

The chain joins TRBV5-1 to TRBJ2-1; the match to TRBD1 covers 7 bases. This CDR3 is built from 15 residues. V dropped 3 bases and J dropped 7; count of bases not matched to a gene: 10. Germline CDR1 reads SGHRS; CDR2 reads YFSETQ. The chain's CDR3 is CASSSPRQGSNEQFF. CDR3 sequence (DNA): TGCGCCAGCAGCTCGCCCCGACAGGGTTCGAATGAGCAGTTCTTC.

In its sample, this clonotype was seen a few times. This rearrangement joins TRBV5-1 to TRBJ1-4; D remains ambiguous. Germline V lookup: CDR1 SGHRS, CDR2 YFSETQ. V was cut by 3 bases and J by 1 base, with 13 bases left in between. CDR3 length equals 16 residues. The CDR3 reads CASSSGPIGTNEKLFF. The DNA of the CDR3 is TGCGCCAGCAGCTCGGGCCCGATCGGAACTAATGAAAAACTGTTTTTT.

This clonotype has a count of ten or more. The chain joins TRBV6-1 to TRBJ1-6, with D unclear. Germline loops: CDR1 MNHNS, CDR2 SASEGT. This CDR3 spans 12 amino acids. Trimming took off 3 bases at V and 9 bases at J, with 6 bases between the two ends. Here the CDR3 DNA reads TGTGCCAGCAGTGAGTGGGTTTCACCCCTCCACTTT. Translation: CASSEWVSPLHF.

For this clonotype: Relative to the germline gene, one junction end is altered; a read error may explain this. The rearrangement uses TRBV11-2 and TRBJ1-6; D unresolved. The CDR3 runs to 15 residues. Per germline, CDR1 SGHAT and CDR2 FQNNGV. The CDR3 DNA sequence: TGTGTCAGCAGCTTAGAAAGAGGAGGCAATTCACCCATCCACTTT. Residues: CVSSLERGGNSPIHF.

As concerns this clonotype: At one end, the junction sequence differs from germline, possibly due to a read error. This chain uses TRBV11-2 with TRBJ2-3; maybe TRBD1 (6 bases). CDR1 SGHAT and CDR2 FQNNGV come from the germline V gene. The length of the CDR3 is 16 residues. DNA for the CDR3: TGTGTCAGCAGCTTTCGACTGGCCAGGGGCGTGGATATGCAGTATTTT. Protein sequence: CVSSFRLARGVDMQYF. Looking up the rest from reference TRBV11-2 and TRBJ2-3 gives the full variable domain: EAGVAQSPRYKIIEKRQSVAFWCNPISGHATLYWYQQILGQGPKLLIQFQNNGVVDDSQLPKDRFSAERLKGVDSTLKIQPAKLEDSAVYLCVSSFRLARGVDMQYFGPGTRLTVL.

About this clonotype: One end of the junction does not line up with germline, which may come from a read error. This chain links TRBV6-5 with TRBJ2-3, with TRBD1 matching over 7 bases. The CDR3 length is 17 residues. From germline, CDR1 is MNHEY and CDR2 SVGAGI. CDR3 region: CASSYFPTEGGTDTEYF. The CDR3 bases are TGTGCCAGCAGTTACTTCCCGACGGAAGGGGGCACAGATACGGAGTATTTT.

This clonotype was found many times. The genes are TRBV5-4 and TRBJ2-3, with unresolved D. CDR1 is SGHNT and CDR2 is YYREEE in the germline V gene (reference sequence). The CDR3 is made up of 13 amino acids. V shed 5 bases and J shed 2 bases, with 9 bases lying between them. CDR3 residues: CASSIEPTDTQYF. DNA of the CDR3: TGTGCCAGCAGTATCGAACCCACAGATACGCAGTATTTT. Full variable domain (remainder filled in from reference TRBV5-4 and TRBJ2-3): ETGVTQSPTHLIKTRGQQVTLRCSSQSGHNTVSWYQQALGQGPQFIFQYYREEENGRGNFPPRFSGLQFPNYSSELNVNALELDDSALYLCASSIEPTDTQYFGPGTRLTVL.

This clonotype was seen a single time. J is TRBJ1-3 and V is TRBV30; D is unresolved. The CDR3 is 14 residues long. The germline V and J ends were trimmed by 5 bases and 3 bases, with 14 bases remaining between them. CDR1 is GTSNPN, CDR2 SVGIG, per germline (reference sequence). As DNA, the CDR3 is TGTGCCTGGGGTGACGGTGGCTTTGGAAACACCATATATTTT. Protein: CAWGDGGFGNTIYF.

This clonotype has a count of ten or more. V gene TRBV11-2 combines with J gene TRBJ2-4; TRBD2 agrees at 7 bases. Looked up from germline, CDR1 is SGHAT and CDR2 is FQNNGV. The ends lost 5 bases at V and 4 bases at J; junction bases unmatched: 2. The CDR3 sequence is 13 residues long. The CDR3 region is CASSPGLKNIQYF. CDR3 nucleotide sequence: TGTGCCAGCAGCCCGGGACTAAAAAACATTCAGTACTTC. Supplemented by reference TRBV11-2 and TRBJ2-4, the full variable domain reads EAGVAQSPRYKIIEKRQSVAFWCNPISGHATLYWYQQILGQGPKLLIQFQNNGVVDDSQLPKDRFSAERLKGVDSTLKIQPAKLEDSAVYLCASSPGLKNIQYFGAGTRLSVL.